The subject of this entry is one TCR beta chain. Its binding antigen is unknown. The input lacks base qualities; no much larger clone sits a single base away. The donors were roughly 38 Caucasian individuals from Russia, aged 6 to 90 years, who were systemically healthy. Each donor gave ten milliliters of peripheral blood, collected into EDTA-treated Vacutainer tubes. Ficoll-Paque density-gradient centrifugation was used to isolate PBMCs, with at least 7 million per sample. Trizol reagent was used to extract total RNA from the PBMCs, yielding at least 5.5 micrograms per sample. The percentages of naive CD45RAhigh/CD27high T cells were determined by flow cytometry on a PBMC aliquot from every donor. The data belong to a study of blood T cells in healthy people across ages (dated by TCRdb to about 2015). Background for the entire study: In model experiments, template switching captured about one uniquely barcoded TCR beta cDNA molecule for every two T cells. To avoid experimental bias, donors of different ages were randomly spread across the sequencing lanes. Two additional independent replicas of 1 million unique cDNA reads from the same blood draw were analyzed for two donors (one aged 18 to 29 and one aged 80 or older). Age-related changes in TCR beta repertoire diversity were measured in the study by deep sequencing normalized with unique cDNA molecular identifiers. The donors were divided into four age groups: young (average around 15 years), middle-aged (under 40), aged (about 60) and long-lived (more than 75). General findings and caveats noted by the study authors: The percentage of naive T cells measured by flow cytometry correlated strongly with observed TCR beta diversity. Compared with the aged group, more naive CD4+ T cells, fewer expanded clones and increased TCR diversity were shown by the long-lived group, suggesting age selection. The CMV infection status of donors was not known, potentially confounding age-related changes in expanded clonotypes. Estimates of total diversity based on one million sequenced T cells were considered lower bounds and underestimates. Since profiling was done on bulk unsorted PBMCs, naive and antigen-experienced compartments could not be conclusively compared. As age increased, observed TCR beta diversity per million T cells dropped in a roughly linear way, and a significant reduction was already evident by age about 40.

Libraries were prepared through 5' RACE. TCRdb lists the instrument as Illumina HiSeq 2500. A second PCR of roughly 6 to 11 cycles was run with a J-beta primer mix and a sample-barcoded 5' primer. A template-switch 5' adaptor carrying 12 random nucleotides introduced a unique molecular identifier onto each TCR beta cDNA molecule. Each sample yielded at least 3 million CDR3-containing paired-end reads. All of the RNA was converted into first-strand cDNA using the Mint cDNA synthesis kit, with a TRBC-specific oligonucleotide serving as the primer. Following uracil-DNA glycosylase treatment, a first 18-cycle PCR with universal primers M1SS and BC2_uni_R was performed on all cDNA. As for the original processing: For normalization, 1 million high-quality reads were randomly selected from each sample, with every read carrying a distinct molecular identifier. Reads with shared molecular identifiers were discarded instead of being binned into consensus sequences. CDR3 identification, clonotype clustering and error correction used MiTCR with a Q25 quality threshold and the strictest error-elimination algorithm. A nonparametric unseen species model using Euler transformation provided a lower-bound estimate of total TCR beta diversity. TCRdb ran its own pipeline on the public reads, namely fastp trimming at Q25 and MiXCR clone calling, and kept in-frame beta chains. All rows with the same CDR3 protein become a single entry with the most common DNA and genes. The V and J calls follow TCRdb's processing rather than the paper's. The sample table holds over a million distinct CDR3 sequences, of which approximately 38% were seen once. 7.9% of the sample comes from the top ten.

The CDR3 goes from the cysteine to the phenylalanine over 17 residues. Solely the CDR3 DNA is kept, with 51 bases framed from the first base. CDR1 MNHNS and CDR2 SASEGT are derived from the germline V gene. V lost 8 bases and J lost 7 bases, and the count of bases not matched to a germline gene is 21. Sequenced: blood. This sequence uses TRBV6-1 and TRBJ2-7; 9 middle bases align to TRBD2. The sequence came from a woman aged 18-35 years in good health. The DNA sequence is as follows: TGTGCCAGCCAGAAATCTCAAGCGGGAGGCTTCTGGGGTGAGCAGTACTTC. The encoded protein is CASQKSQAGGFWGEQYF.